This T cell receptor beta chain was identified during a study of cytomegalovirus exposure and HLA in healthy donors. Findings and caveats of the study: Researchers reported that a few CMV-associated chains were confirmed in vitro as CMV antigen-specific. Most TCR sequences proved rare, with some public TCRs found in many donors.

As regards this clone: Its antigen is as yet unknown.

PCR amplification relied on 60 Vbeta primers (plus 13 Jbeta primers). Profiled with immunoSEQ multiplex PCR; TCRdb holds only in-frame clones, not every one. This repertoire includes 30,000 to 40,000 clones. This TCR was recovered from a human donor in good health. Source material: PBMCs.

The CDR3, as DNA: TGTGCCAGCAGCTTAGCTATGGGGCCCGATGAAGCTTTCTTT. This translates into CASSLAMGPDEAFF. The chain combines TRBV7-9 with TRBJ1-1; D is possibly TRBD1 (5 bases). The CDR3 has 14 residues. The V and J ends lost 0 bases and 7 bases respectively, with 12 bases between them. In germline, CDR1 is SEHNR, CDR2 FQNEAQ (reference sequence).